Listed here are 16 T cell receptor beta chains from one sample, sequenced in a study of cytomegalovirus exposure and HLA in healthy donors (dated by TCRdb to the late 2010s). Library creation used the immunoSEQ multiplex PCR assay. For the multiplex PCR, a mixture combining 60 forward primers for TCR Vbeta segments and 13 reverse primers for TCR Jbeta segments was used. This is the immuneACCESS table as TCRdb keeps it, with only in-frame sequences that have V and J called. A part of the clones is gone; compared with another copy, unresolved V genes explain less than half, and the rest is unexplained. This sample has 90,000 to 130,000 clones in its table, and roughly 73% of those were observed once. Roughly 0.87% of the sample goes to the ten largest clones. Source material: PBMCs. These receptors originate from a woman aged 25-40 years in good health and CMV-seronegative.

In its sample, this clone was seen a few times. The CDR3 is CASSAVPTYGYTF. The CDR3 DNA follows: TGCGCCAGCAGTGCGGTCCCGACCTATGGCTACACCTTC. The chain combines TRBV5-1 with TRBJ1-2, with D uncertain. The germline V and J ends were trimmed by 5 bases and 4 bases, with 12 bases remaining between them. This CDR3 has 13 residues. The germline V gene encodes CDR1 SGHRS and CDR2 YFSETQ.

The chain has TRBV18 and TRBJ1-1; no clear D. Germline CDR1 is KGHSH and CDR2 is LQKENI. V lost 4 bases and J lost 1, with 10 bases in between. The CDR3 contains 14 residues. The DNA for the CDR3 is TGTGCCAGCTCACTAACTCAAGAGAACACTGAAGCTTTCTTT. It encodes CASSLTQENTEAFF.

This rearrangement joins TRBV6-1 to TRBJ1-2, with D unresolved. Germline CDR1 is MNHNS and CDR2 is SASEGT. CDR3 length: 15 residues. Trimming took off 0 bases at V and 5 bases at J, with 13 bases between the two ends. CDR3 amino acids: CASSEAPLGGYGYTF. The CDR3 DNA reads as TGTGCCAGCAGTGAAGCACCTCTCGGCGGGTATGGCTACACCTTC.

This chain joins TRBV7-2 and TRBJ2-7, with TRBD2 matching over 7 bases. The CDR3 consists of 17 residues. Germline V gives CDR1 SGHTA, CDR2 FQGNSA. Germline trimming cut 5 bases from V and 6 bases from J; bases unmatched to any gene: 19. The chain's CDR3 is CASSRASGVTVGGEQYF. CDR3 nucleotide sequence: TGTGCCAGCAGCCGAGCCAGCGGGGTGACGGTTGGGGGCGAGCAGTACTTC. Based on the CDR3 plus reference TRBV7-2 and TRBJ2-7, the full variable domain is GAGVSQSPSNKVTEKGKDVELRCDPISGHTALYWYRQSLGQGLEFLIYFQGNSAPDKSGLPSDRFSAERTGGSVSTLTIQRTQQEDSAVYLCASSRASGVTVGGEQYFGPGTRLTVT.

The chain is built from TRBV19 and TRBJ1-5; perhaps TRBD1 as D (5 bases). CDR3 length: 16 residues. The V gene's germline CDR1 is LNHDA and CDR2 SQIVND (reference sequence). V was shortened by 5 bases and J by 1 base, with 15 bases between the two germline ends. Here the CDR3 reads CASSFGGMGSNQPQHF. The CDR3 bases are TGTGCCAGTAGTTTCGGGGGAATGGGCAGCAATCAGCCCCAGCATTTT.

The chain employs TRBV27 and TRBJ2-3, with TRBD1 matching over 7 bases. The germline V gene has CDR1 MNHEY and CDR2 SMNVEV (reference sequence). The V segment lost 2 bases and the J segment 3 bases; nucleotides outside the gene matches: 5. The CDR3 loop spans 15 amino acids. CDR3 coding DNA: TGTGCCAGCAGTTTAAACAGGGGCAATACAGATACGCAGTATTTT. Translation: CASSLNRGNTDTQYF.

The rearrangement uses TRBV30 and TRBJ1-2; 7 bases line up with TRBD1. This CDR3 is built from 13 residues. CDR1 is GTSNPN and CDR2 is SVGIG in the germline V gene (reference sequence). With 1 base clipped from V and 8 bases from J, the junction kept 7 bases outside the gene matches. CDR3 amino acids: CAWSADRVQGYTF. For the CDR3, the DNA is TGTGCCTGGAGTGCCGACAGGGTACAAGGCTACACCTTC.

V gene TRBV11-2 combines with J gene TRBJ1-5; 9 bases match TRBD1. V trimming: 1 base; J trimming: 4 bases; junction bases outside the gene matches: 2. Germline CDR1 SGHAT, CDR2 FQNNGV. The CDR3 totals 15 residues. CDR3 sequence (DNA): TGTGCCAGCAGCTTAGGAGGGACAGGGAATCAGCCCCAGCATTTT. Its protein product is CASSLGGTGNQPQHF.

This clone was seen more than once but under ten times. The chain couples TRBV6-6 to TRBJ1-2; possible D gene TRBD1, 6 bases. CDR1 is MNHNY, CDR2 SVGAGI, per germline (reference sequence). V was shortened by 2 bases and J by 8 bases, with 18 bases between the two germline ends. There are 15 residues in the CDR3. CDR3 sequence (DNA): TGTGCCAGCAGTTACACGGCCGGACAGTCCGGAGGCTACACCTTC. Translated, it gives CASSYTAGQSGGYTF.

The chain employs TRBV7-8 and TRBJ1-6; weak D call: TRBD1 (6 bases). This CDR3 region has 15 residues. Trimming left V 3 bases short and J 7 bases short, with 13 bases between. Germline assignment: CDR1 SGHVS and CDR2 FQNEAQ. In DNA form, the CDR3 reads TGTGCCAGCAGCTTGACAGGACAGCGAAATTCACCCCTCCACTTT. It is translated as CASSLTGQRNSPLHF.

The chain has TRBV5-6 and TRBJ1-1; 7 nucleotides align to TRBD1. With 2 bases clipped from V and 10 bases from J, the junction kept 5 bases outside the gene matches. This CDR3 comprises 12 residues. In germline, CDR1 is SGHDT, CDR2 YYEEEE. The CDR3 loop reads CASSFSRDRAFF. The CDR3 DNA sequence: TGTGCCAGCAGCTTCTCCCGGGACAGAGCTTTCTTT.

The CDR3 here is CASSESRLAGGSGEQFF. The CDR3 DNA follows: TGTGCCAGCAGTGAATCCCGACTAGCGGGAGGGTCGGGTGAGCAGTTCTTC. The rearrangement joins TRBV25-1 to TRBJ2-1; 14 bases match TRBD2. Germline CDR1 and CDR2: MGHDK and SYGVNS. The length of the CDR3 is 17 residues. V lost 1 base, J lost 9 bases, and 8 bases stayed unmatched.

The chain is built from TRBV6-1 and TRBJ1-1, with D unresolved. The CDR3 is 14 amino acids. V gave up 7 bases and J gave up 5 bases, with 17 bases separating them. CDR1 MNHNS and CDR2 SASEGT come from the germline V gene. The CDR3 nucleotides read TGTGCCAGCACTGTAGGAGAAAGCTTTACTGAAGCTTTCTTT. Residues: CASTVGESFTEAFF.

CDR3 protein: CASRTHSDGELFF. CDR3 bases: TGCGCCAGCCGAACTCACAGTGACGGGGAGCTGTTTTTT. The chain uses TRBV5-1 and TRBJ2-2; no definite D call. There are 13 residues in the CDR3. In germline, CDR1 is SGHRS, CDR2 YFSETQ. V lost 7 bases and J 7 bases, leaving 14 bases between the germline ends. The whole variable domain, remainder taken from reference TRBV5-1 and TRBJ2-2, is KAGVTQTPRYLIKTRGQQVTLSCSPISGHRSVSWYQQTPGQGLQFLFEYFSETQRNKGNFPGRFSGRQFSNSRSEMNVSTLELGDSALYLCASRTHSDGELFFGEGSRLTVL.

This clone was detected a few times. The chain carries TRBV11-3 and TRBJ1-1; 7 bases align to TRBD1. CDR1 SGHNT and CDR2 YENEEA come from the germline V gene. The CDR3 length is 16 residues. The ends lost 0 bases at V and 11 bases at J; junction bases unmatched: 15. The CDR3 reads CASSLEFGTGQMSAFF. The CDR3 bases are TGTGCCAGCAGCTTAGAGTTCGGGACGGGACAGATGTCGGCTTTCTTT. Complete variable domain (other parts from reference TRBV11-3 and TRBJ1-1): EAGVVQSPRYKIIEKKQPVAFWCNPISGHNTLYWYLQNLGQGPELLIRYENEEAVDDSQLPKDRFSAERLKGVDSTLKIQPAELGDSAVYLCASSLEFGTGQMSAFFGQGTRLTVV.

The chain carries TRBV27 and TRBJ1-1; D uncertain. From germline, CDR1 is MNHEY and CDR2 SMNVEV (reference sequence). Trimming stripped 6 bases from V and 1 base from J, with 12 bases between. The CDR3 is 14 residues long. The CDR3 protein is CASRPWAGNTEAFF. CDR3 nucleotides: TGTGCCAGCAGACCGTGGGCAGGGAACACTGAAGCTTTCTTT.